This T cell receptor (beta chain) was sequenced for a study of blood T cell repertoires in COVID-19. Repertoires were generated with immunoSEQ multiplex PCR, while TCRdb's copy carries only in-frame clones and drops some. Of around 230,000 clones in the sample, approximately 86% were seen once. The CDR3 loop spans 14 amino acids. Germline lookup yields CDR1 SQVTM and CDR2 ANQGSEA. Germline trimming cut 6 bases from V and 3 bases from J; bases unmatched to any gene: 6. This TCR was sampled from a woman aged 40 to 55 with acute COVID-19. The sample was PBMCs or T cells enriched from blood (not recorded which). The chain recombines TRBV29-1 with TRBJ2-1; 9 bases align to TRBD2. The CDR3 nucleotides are TGCAGCGTGCCCAGACTAGCGGACTACAATGAGCAGTTCTTC. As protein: CSVPRLADYNEQFF.